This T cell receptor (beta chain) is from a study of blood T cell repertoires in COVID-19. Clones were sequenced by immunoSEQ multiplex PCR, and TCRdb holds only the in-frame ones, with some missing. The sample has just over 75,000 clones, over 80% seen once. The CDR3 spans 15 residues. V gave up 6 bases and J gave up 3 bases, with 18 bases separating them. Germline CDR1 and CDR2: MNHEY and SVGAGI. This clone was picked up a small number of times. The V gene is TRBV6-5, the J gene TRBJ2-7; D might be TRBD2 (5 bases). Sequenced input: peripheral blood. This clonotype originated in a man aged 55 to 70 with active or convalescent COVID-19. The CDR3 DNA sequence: TGTGCCAGCAGACTCCGACACCCCGGGAACTACGAGCAGTACTTC. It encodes CASRLRHPGNYEQYF.